In this sample, the clone carrying this T cell receptor (beta chain) turned up once. The antigen is not known. Sequencing used immunoSEQ multiplex PCR; TCRdb keeps in-frame clones, though not all of them. Seen here are fewer than 110,000 clones, 87% observed once, and the top ten hold 3.5% to 5%. This entry is derived from a study of T cell responses to AZD1222 COVID-19 vaccine. Study-level findings and limits: Unmutated variant regions are reportedly targeted by nearly half of spike-specific TCRs. The sample set comprised mostly white British donors with more females, and clonal diversity was possibly underestimated. Receipt of two AZD1222 doses was followed by a rise in Spike-specific TCR breadth and depth. At 160-218 and 743-854, vaccine-associated CD4 TCRs were dominant, and they spanned spike.

Trimming removed 6 bases from V and 3 bases from J, with 9 bases in between. The CDR3 consists of 12 residues. Germline values: CDR1 SGDLS, CDR2 YYNGEE. The origin of this receptor is an adult in good health. The sample consisted of peripheral blood, taken on day 0 of AZD1222 vaccination. The chain joins TRBV9 to TRBJ1-1; D uncertain. CDR3 loop: CASMGIDTEAFF. The CDR3 nucleotides are TGTGCCAGCATGGGCATAGACACTGAAGCTTTCTTT. Combining the CDR3 with reference TRBV9 and TRBJ1-1 gives the whole variable domain DSGVTQTPKHLITATGQRVTLRCSPRSGDLSVYWYQQSLDQGLQFLIQYYNGEERAKGNILERFSAQQFPDLHSELNLSSLELGDSALYFCASMGIDTEAFFGQGTRLTVV.